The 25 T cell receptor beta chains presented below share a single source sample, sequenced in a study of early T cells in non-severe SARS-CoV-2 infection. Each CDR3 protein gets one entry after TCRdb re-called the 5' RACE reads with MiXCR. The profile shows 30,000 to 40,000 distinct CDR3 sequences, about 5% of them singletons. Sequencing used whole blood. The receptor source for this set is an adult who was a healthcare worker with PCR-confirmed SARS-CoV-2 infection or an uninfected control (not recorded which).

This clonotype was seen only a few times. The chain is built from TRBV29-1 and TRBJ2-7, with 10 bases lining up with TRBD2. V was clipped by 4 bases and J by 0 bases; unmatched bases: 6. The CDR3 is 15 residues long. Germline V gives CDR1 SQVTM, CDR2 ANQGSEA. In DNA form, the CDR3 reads TGCAGCGTTGGCTTAGGACTAGCGGCCTCCTACGAGCAGTACTTC. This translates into CSVGLGLAASYEQYF.

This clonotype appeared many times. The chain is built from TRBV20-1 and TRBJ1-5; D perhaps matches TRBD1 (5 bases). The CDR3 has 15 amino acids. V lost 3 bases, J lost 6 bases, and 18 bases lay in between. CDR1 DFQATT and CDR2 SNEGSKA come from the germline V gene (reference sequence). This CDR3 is CSASAGRGRSQPQHF. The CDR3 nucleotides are TGCAGTGCTAGTGCGGGAAGGGGAAGAAGTCAGCCCCAGCATTTT.

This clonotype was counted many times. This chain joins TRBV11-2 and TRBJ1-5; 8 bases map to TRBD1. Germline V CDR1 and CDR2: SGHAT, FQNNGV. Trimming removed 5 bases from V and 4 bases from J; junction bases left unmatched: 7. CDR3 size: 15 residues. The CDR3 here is CASSRDRGWNQPQHF. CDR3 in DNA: TGTGCCAGCAGCCGCGACAGGGGCTGGAATCAGCCCCAGCATTTT.

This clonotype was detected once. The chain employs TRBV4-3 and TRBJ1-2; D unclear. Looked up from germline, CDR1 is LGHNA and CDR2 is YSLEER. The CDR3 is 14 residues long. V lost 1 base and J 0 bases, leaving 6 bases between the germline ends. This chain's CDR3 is CASSQVTANYGYTF. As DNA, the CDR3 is TGCGCCAGCAGCCAAGTGACGGCTAACTATGGCTACACCTTC.

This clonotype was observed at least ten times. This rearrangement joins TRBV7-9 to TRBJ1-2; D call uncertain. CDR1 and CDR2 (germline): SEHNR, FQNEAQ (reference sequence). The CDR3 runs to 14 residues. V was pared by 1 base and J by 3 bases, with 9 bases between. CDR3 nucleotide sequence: TGTGCCAGCAGCTTAGATCTCAGTCACTATGGCTACACCTTC. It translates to CASSLDLSHYGYTF.

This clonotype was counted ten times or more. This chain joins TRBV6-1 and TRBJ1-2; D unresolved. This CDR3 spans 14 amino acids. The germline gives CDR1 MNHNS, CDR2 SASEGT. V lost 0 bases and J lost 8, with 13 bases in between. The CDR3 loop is CASSEARASWGYTF. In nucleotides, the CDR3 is TGTGCCAGCAGTGAAGCACGGGCATCTTGGGGCTACACCTTC.

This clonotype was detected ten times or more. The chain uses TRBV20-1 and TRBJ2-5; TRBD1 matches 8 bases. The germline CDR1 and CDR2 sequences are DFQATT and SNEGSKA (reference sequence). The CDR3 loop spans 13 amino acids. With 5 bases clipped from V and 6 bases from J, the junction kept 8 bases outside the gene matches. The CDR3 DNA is TGCAGTGCTCTTGCAGGGGGCGGCAAGACCCAGTACTTC. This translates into CSALAGGGKTQYF.

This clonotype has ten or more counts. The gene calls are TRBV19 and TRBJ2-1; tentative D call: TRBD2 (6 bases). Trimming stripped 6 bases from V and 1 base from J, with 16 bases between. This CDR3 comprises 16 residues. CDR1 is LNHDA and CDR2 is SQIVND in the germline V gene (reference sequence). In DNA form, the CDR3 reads TGTGCCAGTAGGGAAACGGGACTCTCGTCCTACAATGAGCAGTTCTTC. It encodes CASRETGLSSYNEQFF.

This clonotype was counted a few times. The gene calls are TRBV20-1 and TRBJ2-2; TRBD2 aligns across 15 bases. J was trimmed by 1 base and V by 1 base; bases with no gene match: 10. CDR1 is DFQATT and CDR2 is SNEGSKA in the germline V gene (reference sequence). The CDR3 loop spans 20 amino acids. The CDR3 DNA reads TGCAGTGCTAGAGTCCCTAGGACTAGCGGGAGGGCCGGGAACACCGGGGAGCTGTTTTTT. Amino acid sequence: CSARVPRTSGRAGNTGELFF.

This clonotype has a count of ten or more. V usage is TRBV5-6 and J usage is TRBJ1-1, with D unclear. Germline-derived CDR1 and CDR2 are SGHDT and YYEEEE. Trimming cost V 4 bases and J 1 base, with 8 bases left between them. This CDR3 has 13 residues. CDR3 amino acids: CASSPLGNTEAFF. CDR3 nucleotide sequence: TGTGCCAGCAGCCCCCTCGGGAACACTGAAGCTTTCTTT.

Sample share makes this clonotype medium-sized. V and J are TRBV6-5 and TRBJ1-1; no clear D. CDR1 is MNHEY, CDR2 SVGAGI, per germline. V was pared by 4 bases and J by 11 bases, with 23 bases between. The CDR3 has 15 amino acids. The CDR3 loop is CASSSVTGSQTQAFF. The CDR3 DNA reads TGTGCCAGCAGTTCCGTTACCGGGAGCCAAACGCAGGCTTTCTTT.

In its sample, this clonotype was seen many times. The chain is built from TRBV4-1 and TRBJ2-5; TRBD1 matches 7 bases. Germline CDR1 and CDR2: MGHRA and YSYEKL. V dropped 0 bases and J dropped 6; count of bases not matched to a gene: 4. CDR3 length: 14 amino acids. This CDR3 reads CASSQDPGGQTQYF. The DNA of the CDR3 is TGCGCCAGCAGCCAAGATCCAGGGGGACAGACCCAGTACTTC.

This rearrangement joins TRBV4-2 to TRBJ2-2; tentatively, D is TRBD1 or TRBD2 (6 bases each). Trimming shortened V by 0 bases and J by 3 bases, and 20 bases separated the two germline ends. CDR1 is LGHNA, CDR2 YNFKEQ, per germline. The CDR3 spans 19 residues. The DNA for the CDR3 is TGTGCCAGCAGCCAAGAGGTTAGGGGGGTAAATTCGGACACCGGGGAGCTGTTTTTT. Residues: CASSQEVRGVNSDTGELFF.

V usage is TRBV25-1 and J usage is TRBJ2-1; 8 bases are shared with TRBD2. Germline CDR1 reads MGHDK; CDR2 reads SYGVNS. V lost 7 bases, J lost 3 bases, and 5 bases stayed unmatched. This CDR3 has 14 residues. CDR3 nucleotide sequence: TGTGCCAGCACGGGGCTAGCGGGCTACAATGAGCAGTTCTTC. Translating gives CASTGLAGYNEQFF. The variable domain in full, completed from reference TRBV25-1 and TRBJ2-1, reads EADIYQTPRYLVIGTGKKITLECSQTMGHDKMYWYQQDPGMELHLIHYSYGVNSTEKGDLSSESTVSRIRTEHFPLTLESARPSHTSQYLCASTGLAGYNEQFFGPGTRLTVL.

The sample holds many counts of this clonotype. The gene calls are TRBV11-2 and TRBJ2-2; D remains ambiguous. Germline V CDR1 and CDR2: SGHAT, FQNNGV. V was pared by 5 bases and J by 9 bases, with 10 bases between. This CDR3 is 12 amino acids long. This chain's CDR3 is CASSSSIRELFF. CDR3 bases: TGTGCCAGCAGCAGTAGTATCCGGGAGCTGTTTTTT.

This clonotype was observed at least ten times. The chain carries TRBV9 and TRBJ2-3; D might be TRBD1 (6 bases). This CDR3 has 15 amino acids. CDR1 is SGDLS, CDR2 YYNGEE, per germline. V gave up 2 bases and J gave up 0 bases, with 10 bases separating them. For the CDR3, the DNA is TGTGCCAGCAGCGTTGTGGGGGCCAGCACAGATACGCAGTATTTT. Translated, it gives CASSVVGASTDTQYF. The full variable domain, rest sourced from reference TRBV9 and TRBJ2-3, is DSGVTQTPKHLITATGQRVTLRCSPRSGDLSVYWYQQSLDQGLQFLIQYYNGEERAKGNILERFSAQQFPDLHSELNLSSLELGDSALYFCASSVVGASTDTQYFGPGTRLTVL.

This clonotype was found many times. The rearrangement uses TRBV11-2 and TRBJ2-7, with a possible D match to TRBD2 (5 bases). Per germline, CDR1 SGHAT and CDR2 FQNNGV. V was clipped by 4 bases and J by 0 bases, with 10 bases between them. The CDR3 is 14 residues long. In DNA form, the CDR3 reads TGTGCCAGCAGCTCGGCGGGTGTCTCCTACGAGCAGTACTTC. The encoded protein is CASSSAGVSYEQYF. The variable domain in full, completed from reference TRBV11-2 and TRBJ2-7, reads EAGVAQSPRYKIIEKRQSVAFWCNPISGHATLYWYQQILGQGPKLLIQFQNNGVVDDSQLPKDRFSAERLKGVDSTLKIQPAKLEDSAVYLCASSSAGVSYEQYFGPGTRLTVT.

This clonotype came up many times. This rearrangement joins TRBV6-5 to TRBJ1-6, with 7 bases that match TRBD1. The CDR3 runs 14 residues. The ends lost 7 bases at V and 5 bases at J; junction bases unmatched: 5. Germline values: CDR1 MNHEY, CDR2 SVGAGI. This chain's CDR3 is CASTLGTDNSPLHF. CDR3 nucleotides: TGTGCCAGCACCTTGGGGACAGATAATTCACCCCTCCACTTT.

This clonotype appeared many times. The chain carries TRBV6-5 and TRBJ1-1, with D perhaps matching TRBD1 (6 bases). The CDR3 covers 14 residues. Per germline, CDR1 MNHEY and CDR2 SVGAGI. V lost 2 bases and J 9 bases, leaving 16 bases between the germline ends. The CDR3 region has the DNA TGTGCCAGCAGTTACAGGGGGTCGGTCGTCAAAGCTTTCTTT. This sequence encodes CASSYRGSVVKAFF.

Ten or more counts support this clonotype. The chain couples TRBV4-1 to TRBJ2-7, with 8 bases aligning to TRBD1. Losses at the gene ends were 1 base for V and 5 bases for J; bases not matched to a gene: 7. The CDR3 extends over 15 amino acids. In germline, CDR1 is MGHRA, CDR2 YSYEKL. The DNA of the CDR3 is TGCGCCAGCAGCCAAGGGGTAAAACAGGGGGACGAGCAGTACTTC. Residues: CASSQGVKQGDEQYF.

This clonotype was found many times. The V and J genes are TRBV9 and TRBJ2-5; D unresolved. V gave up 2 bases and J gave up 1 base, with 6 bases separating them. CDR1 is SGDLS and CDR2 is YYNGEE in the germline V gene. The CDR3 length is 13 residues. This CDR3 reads CASSVRFQETQYF. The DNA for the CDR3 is TGTGCCAGCAGCGTCCGTTTCCAAGAGACCCAGTACTTC.

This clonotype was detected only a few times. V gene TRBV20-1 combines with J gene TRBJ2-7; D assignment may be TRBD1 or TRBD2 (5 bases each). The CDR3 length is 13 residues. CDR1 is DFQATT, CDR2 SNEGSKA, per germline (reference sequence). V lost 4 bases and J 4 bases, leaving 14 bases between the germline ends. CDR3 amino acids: CSATGAEHYEQYF. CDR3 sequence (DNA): TGCAGTGCTACCGGGGCAGAGCATTACGAGCAGTACTTC.

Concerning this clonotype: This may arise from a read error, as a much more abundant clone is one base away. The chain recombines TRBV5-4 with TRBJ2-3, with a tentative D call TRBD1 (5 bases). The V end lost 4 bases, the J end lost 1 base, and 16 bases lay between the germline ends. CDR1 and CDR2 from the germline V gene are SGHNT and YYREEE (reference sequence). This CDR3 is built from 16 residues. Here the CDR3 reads CASSTPTEIGTDTQYF. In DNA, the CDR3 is TGTGCCAGCAGCACCCCGACAGAAATAGGCACAGATACGCAGTATTTT.

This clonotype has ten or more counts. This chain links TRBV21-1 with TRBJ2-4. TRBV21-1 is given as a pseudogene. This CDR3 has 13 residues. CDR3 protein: CASSKTGKNIQYF. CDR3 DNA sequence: TGTGCCAGCAGCAAAACGGGGAAAAACATTCAGTACTTC.

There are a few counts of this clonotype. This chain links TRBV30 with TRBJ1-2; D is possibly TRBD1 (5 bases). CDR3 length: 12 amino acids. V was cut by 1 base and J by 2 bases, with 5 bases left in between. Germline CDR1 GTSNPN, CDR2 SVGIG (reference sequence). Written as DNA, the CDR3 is TGTGCCTGGAGTGGGGGGAACTATGGCTACACCTTC. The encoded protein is CAWSGGNYGYTF.